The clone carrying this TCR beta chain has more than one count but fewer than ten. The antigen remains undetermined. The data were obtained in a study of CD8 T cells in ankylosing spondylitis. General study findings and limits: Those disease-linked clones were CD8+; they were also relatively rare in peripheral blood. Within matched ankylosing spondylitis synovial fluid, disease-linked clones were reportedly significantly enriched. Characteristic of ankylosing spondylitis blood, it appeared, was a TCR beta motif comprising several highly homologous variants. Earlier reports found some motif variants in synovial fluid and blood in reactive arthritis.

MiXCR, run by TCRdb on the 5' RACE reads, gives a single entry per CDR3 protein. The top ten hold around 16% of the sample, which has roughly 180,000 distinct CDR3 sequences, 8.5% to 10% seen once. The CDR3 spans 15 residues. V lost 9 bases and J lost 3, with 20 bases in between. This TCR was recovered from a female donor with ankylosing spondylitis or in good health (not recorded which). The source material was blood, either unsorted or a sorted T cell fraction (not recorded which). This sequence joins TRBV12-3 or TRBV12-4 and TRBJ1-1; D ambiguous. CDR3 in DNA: TGTGCCAGTCCTTTGGCCCCCGGGCGGGACACTGAAGCTTTCTTT. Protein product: CASPLAPGRDTEAFF.